This T cell receptor beta chain was observed in a study of blood T cell repertoires in COVID-19. A COVID-19 case had been met by exposed participants during the 2 weeks before study entry. Germline trimming cut 0 bases from V and 5 bases from J; bases unmatched to any gene: 2. CDR3 length equals 14 residues. CDR1 and CDR2 from the germline V gene are PRHDT and FYEKMQ (reference sequence). Sequencing used immunoSEQ multiplex PCR; TCRdb keeps in-frame clones, though not all of them. The sample comprises 200,000 or so clones, 83% of which are singletons, and about 5.3% rests with the top ten. V usage is TRBV13 and J usage is TRBJ1-1, with 8 bases identical to TRBD1. Sequencing was carried out using PBMCs or T cells enriched from blood (not recorded which). The TCR comes from a woman aged 45-60 years who had been exposed to COVID-19. CDR3 sequence: CASSLGTGVTEAFF. The CDR3 DNA is TGTGCCAGCAGCTTAGGGACAGGGGTTACTGAAGCTTTCTTT. Full variable domain (remainder filled in from reference TRBV13 and TRBJ1-1): AAGVIQSPRHLIKEKRETATLKCYPIPRHDTVYWYQQGPGQDPQFLISFYEKMQSDKGSIPDRFSAQQFSDYHSELNMSSLELGDSALYFCASSLGTGVTEAFFGQGTRLTVV.